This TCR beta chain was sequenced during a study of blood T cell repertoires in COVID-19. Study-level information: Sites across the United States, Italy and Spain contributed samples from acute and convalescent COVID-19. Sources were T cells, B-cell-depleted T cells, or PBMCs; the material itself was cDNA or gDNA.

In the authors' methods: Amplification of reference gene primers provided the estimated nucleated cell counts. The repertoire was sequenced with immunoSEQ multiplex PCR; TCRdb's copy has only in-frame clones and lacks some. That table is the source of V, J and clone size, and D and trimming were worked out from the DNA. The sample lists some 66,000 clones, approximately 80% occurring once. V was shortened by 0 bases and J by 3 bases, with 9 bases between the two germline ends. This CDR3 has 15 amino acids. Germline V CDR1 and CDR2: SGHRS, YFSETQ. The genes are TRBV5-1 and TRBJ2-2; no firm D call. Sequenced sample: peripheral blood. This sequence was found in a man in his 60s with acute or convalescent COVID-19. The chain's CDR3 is CASSLGPTDTGELFF. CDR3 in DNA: TGCGCCAGCAGCTTGGGTCCCACAGACACCGGGGAGCTGTTTTTT.